Listed below are T cell receptor beta chains from one sample, sequenced in a study of PD-1 blockade in classical Hodgkin lymphoma. Repertoires were generated with immunoSEQ multiplex PCR, while TCRdb's copy carries only in-frame clones and drops some. The sample contains about 35,000 clones, about 89% of which appear only once. The material sequenced was CD4+ T cells from blood. These receptors were collected from a human donor with classical Hodgkin lymphoma. Each CDR3 is given with its conserved first and last residue. D genes are given only for firm matches. A clone size is listed for some rows: how often the clone was seen (once, few, many), or a class if it is expanded.

>TRBD1|TRBJ1-2|.|TRBV28
TGTGCCAGCACTTTGACAGGGGGCAACTATGGCTACACCTTC
CASTLTGGNYGYTF
>.|TRBJ1-2|.|TRBV19
TGTGCCAGTAGTCCTCGGACAGTGAGGGTCCTCAACTATGGCTACACCTTC
CASSPRTVRVLNYGYTF
>.|TRBJ2-7|.|TRBV28
TGTGCCAGCGCTCGCCAGGCAGATTATCGCTACGAGCAGTACTTC
CASARQADYRYEQYF
>.|TRBJ2-3|.|TRBV7-2
TGTGCCAGCAGACCAGTGGGGGGCTGGAAGTCTACGCAGTATTTT
CASRPVGGWKSTQYF
>.|TRBJ1-1|.|TRBV2
TGTGCCAGCAGTGAACAGGGGAACACTGAAGCTTTCTTT
CASSEQGNTEAFF
>.|TRBJ1-1|.|TRBV28
TGTGCCAGCAGCCCCCCTTTTCCAGGGACGGGTAACACTGAAGCTTTCTTT
CASSPPFPGTGNTEAFF
>.|TRBJ1-2|.|TRBV28
TGTGCCAGCTCTAATGCGCAGGGCTATGGCTACACCTTC
CASSNAQGYGYTF
>TRBD2|TRBJ2-7|.|TRBV6-5
TGTGCCAGCGGGAGGGCCTACGAGCAGTACTTC
CASGRAYEQYF
>.|TRBJ2-1|.|TRBV2
TGTGCCAGCGGTCCCACCAGGTACAATGAGCAGTTCTTC
CASGPTRYNEQFF
>.|TRBJ2-1|.|TRBV11-3
TGTGCCAGCAGCTTAGTTGGAGGGGGCGCCCCCAATGAGCAGTTCTTC
CASSLVGGGAPNEQFF
>.|TRBJ1-1|.|TRBV7-3
TGTGCCAGCAGCTTAACGGGACCGGACACTGAAGCTTTCTTT
CASSLTGPDTEAFF
>.|TRBJ1-2|.|TRBV18
TGTGCCAGCTCCGACCGCCGACGCCCAGGATATGGCTACACCTTC
CASSDRRRPGYGYTF
>TRBD1|TRBJ2-4|.|TRBV15
TGTGCCACCAGCAGGGATGGACAGGGTAAAAACATTCAGTACTTC
CATSRDGQGKNIQYF
>TRBD1|TRBJ1-5|.|TRBV2
TGTGCCAGCACCCGAGAGGCGGGACAGGGGGTGAGCAATCAGCCCCAGCATTTT
CASTREAGQGVSNQPQHF
>.|TRBJ1-1|.|TRBV6-6
TGTGCCAGCAGTTACCTGGAGGGGGGGGCTGGTGAAGCTTTCTTT
CASSYLEGGAGEAFF
>TRBD2|TRBJ2-3|.|TRBV27
TGTGCCAGCAGTTCCCCCAGCGGGATAACAGATACGCAGTATTTT
CASSSPSGITDTQYF
>.|TRBJ2-3|.|TRBV27
TGTGCCAGCAGTCCCCTCCGGACTAGCACAGATACGCAGTATTTT
CASSPLRTSTDTQYF
>TRBD1|TRBJ2-6|.|TRBV19
TGTGCCAGTAGTCCGAGGGGGCCGGGACAGGGATCCTCTGGGGCCAACGTCCTGACTTTC
CASSPRGPGQGSSGANVLTF
>.|TRBJ1-2|.|TRBV7-2
TGTGCCAGCAGCCGGGGTCGTCCAGGAGGACCCTATGGCTACACCTTC
CASSRGRPGGPYGYTF
>.|TRBJ1-1|.|TRBV7-2
TGTGCCAGCAGCCCTAGGAACACTGAAGCTTTCTTT
CASSPRNTEAFF
>.|TRBJ1-2|.|TRBV19
TGTGCCAGTAGTACCTCGTCACAGGGTAACTATGGCTACACCTTC
CASSTSSQGNYGYTF
>TRBD1|TRBJ2-7|.|TRBV7-6
TGTGCCAGCAGCAATACCGGGACAGGGCTATACGAGCAGTACTTC
CASSNTGTGLYEQYF
>.|TRBJ1-6|few|TRBV5-6
TGTGCCAGCGACATTGGAGGGGCCGCTACCTCACCCCTCCACTTT
CASDIGGAATSPLHF
>.|TRBJ2-1|.|TRBV28
TGTGCCAGCAGTACATACCCCCTTGGTGAGCAGTTCTTC
CASSTYPLGEQFF
>.|TRBJ2-3|.|TRBV28
TGTGCCAGCAGTCCGGCCGGGGCCCCGCAGTATTTT
CASSPAGAPQYF
>TRBD1|TRBJ1-6|.|TRBV18
TGTGCCAGCTCACCCATCGGACAGGGTAATCCTCCCCTCCACTTT
CASSPIGQGNPPLHF
>.|TRBJ1-2|.|TRBV18
TGTGCCAGCTCACCCCGGGGCGGTGAAATTGGCTACACCTTC
CASSPRGGEIGYTF
>.|TRBJ2-3|once|TRBV19
TGTGCCAGTAGTATGGGGGGCACAGATACGCAGTATTTT
CASSMGGTDTQYF
>TRBD2|TRBJ2-1|.|TRBV5-1
TGCGCCAGCAGCAGACTGACTAGCGGGGGGCTTTCTCAGCAGTTCTTC
CASSRLTSGGLSQQFF
>TRBD1|TRBJ1-5|.|TRBV5-5
TGTGCCAGCAGCCCTCAGGGGGATCCTAATCAGCCCCAGCATTTT
CASSPQGDPNQPQHF
>.|TRBJ1-2|.|TRBV6-5
TGTGCCAGCAGTTACTCGAACAACTATGGCTACACCTTC
CASSYSNNYGYTF
>.|TRBJ2-2|few|TRBV19
TGTGCCAGCCGTTACACGTTCGCGAACACCGGGGAGCTGTTTTTT
CASRYTFANTGELFF
>.|TRBJ1-3|.|TRBV12-5
TGTGCTAGTGGTTTGTTTAAGGGTGCCGGAAACACCATATATTTT
CASGLFKGAGNTIYF
>.|TRBJ2-4|.|TRBV7-9
TGTGCCAGCGGAGGTACCAGGTCCAAAAACATTCAGTACTTC
CASGGTRSKNIQYF
>.|TRBJ2-1|few|TRBV9
TGTGCCAGCAGCCCCCGCCCCCGAAACAATGAGCAGTTCTTC
CASSPRPRNNEQFF
>TRBD2|TRBJ2-3|.|TRBV5-4
TGTGCCAGCAGCTTCCCTAGCGGGGGGAACACAGATACGCAGTATTTT
CASSFPSGGNTDTQYF
>.|TRBJ1-1|few|TRBV30
TGTGCCTGGAGGGATCGAGACACTGAAGCTTTCTTT
CAWRDRDTEAFF
>TRBD1|TRBJ2-7|.|TRBV7-9
TGTGCCAGCAGCTTACAGGGGGCTTACGAGCAGTACTTC
CASSLQGAYEQYF
>.|TRBJ2-4|.|TRBV19
TGTGCCAGTAGTATTGCCGGAACCCTAGCCAAAAACATTCAGTACTTC
CASSIAGTLAKNIQYF
>.|TRBJ1-3|.|TRBV7-6
TGTGCCAGCAGCTCGCAGGGGAGCTCTGGAAACACCATATATTTT
CASSSQGSSGNTIYF
>TRBD2|TRBJ2-7|.|TRBV9
TGTGCCAGCAGCCCAGCTAGCGGGAGTACCTCGAGGCAGTACTTC
CASSPASGSTSRQYF
>.|TRBJ1-1|.|TRBV28
TGTGCCAGCAGTTTAAGCAGGGTGAACACTGAAGCTTTCTTT
CASSLSRVNTEAFF
>TRBD2|TRBJ2-1|.|TRBV6-4
TGTGCCAGCGCCTTAGCGGGGGGCTCTTACAATGAGCAGTTCTTC
CASALAGGSYNEQFF
>TRBD2|TRBJ2-7|.|TRBV6-5
TGTGCCAGCATGGGGGGGGGAGGAAGAGAGCAGTACTTC
CASMGGGGREQYF
>.|TRBJ1-2|.|TRBV21-1
TGTGCCGGATGGGGCCGAGCTAACTATGGCTACACCTTC
CAGWGRANYGYTF
>TRBD1|TRBJ2-1|.|TRBV5-5
TGTGCCAGCAGCCAGGACAGGGGGCAATTGGTTGAGCAGTTCTTC
CASSQDRGQLVEQFF
>.|TRBJ1-5|.|TRBV6-5
TGTGCCAGCAGTTACAGCCTCAATCAGCCCCAGCATTTT
CASSYSLNQPQHF
>.|TRBJ2-2|.|TRBV5-1
TGCGCCAGCAGCCGCGGGATCAGCGCGAACACCGGGGAGCTGTTTTTT
CASSRGISANTGELFF
>.|TRBJ2-5|once|TRBV2
TGTGCCAGCGGTCGGGACAACCAAGAGACCCAGTACTTC
CASGRDNQETQYF
>.|TRBJ1-1|.|TRBV7-9
TGTGCCAGCAGTCCCTCTGGGGGTAAGACTGAAGCTTTCTTT
CASSPSGGKTEAFF
>TRBD1|TRBJ2-1|.|TRBV25-1
TGTGCCAGCAGTGATCGGACAGGGGGGAATGAGCAGTTCTTC
CASSDRTGGNEQFF
>.|TRBJ1-6|.|TRBV7-2
TGTGCCAGCACCCCTCTGATGGCAGGGAATAATTCACCCCTCCACTTT
CASTPLMAGNNSPLHF
>.|TRBJ2-7|.|TRBV7-2
TGTGCCAGCAGCTTAGCGCCACAGCTTACCTACGAGCAGTACTTC
CASSLAPQLTYEQYF
>TRBD1|TRBJ2-3|.|TRBV5-4
TGTGCCAGCAGCGTACCGGACAGGTCAACGCAGTATTTT
CASSVPDRSTQYF
>.|TRBJ1-5|.|TRBV10-3
TGTGCCTCAGGACGGGGGGCGGGGGATACCAATCAGCCCCAGCATTTT
CASGRGAGDTNQPQHF
>.|TRBJ2-3|.|TRBV9
TGTGCCAGCAGCGTCAGGGGTTCCACAGATACGCAGTATTTT
CASSVRGSTDTQYF
>.|TRBJ2-7|.|TRBV6-1
TGTGCCGGCACCTACGAGCAGTACTTC
CAGTYEQYF
>.|TRBJ1-1|.|TRBV6-6
TGTGCCAGCAGTTACTCGGAGTTTGGTAGAACTGAAGCTTTCTTT
CASSYSEFGRTEAFF